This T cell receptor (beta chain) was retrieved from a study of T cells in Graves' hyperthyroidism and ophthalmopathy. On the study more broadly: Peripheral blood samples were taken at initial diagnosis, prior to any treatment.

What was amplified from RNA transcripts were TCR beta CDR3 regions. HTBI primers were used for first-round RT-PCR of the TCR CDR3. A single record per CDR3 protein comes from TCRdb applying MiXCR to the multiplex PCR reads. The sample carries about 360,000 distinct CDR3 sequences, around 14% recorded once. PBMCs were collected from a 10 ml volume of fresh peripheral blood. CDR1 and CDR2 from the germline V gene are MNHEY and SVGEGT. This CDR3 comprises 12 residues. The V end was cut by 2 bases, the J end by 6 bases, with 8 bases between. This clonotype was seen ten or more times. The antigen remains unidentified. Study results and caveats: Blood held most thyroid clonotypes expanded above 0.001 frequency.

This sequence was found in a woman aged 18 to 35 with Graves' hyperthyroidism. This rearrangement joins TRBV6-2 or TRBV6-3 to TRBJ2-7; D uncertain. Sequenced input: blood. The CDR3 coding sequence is TGTGCCAGCAGTTACACTGGCTCCGAGCAGTACTTC. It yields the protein CASSYTGSEQYF.